This is a list of T cell receptor beta chains from one sample in a study of blood T cell repertoires in COVID-19. The assay was immunoSEQ multiplex PCR, and TCRdb's table has in-frame clones only and misses some. The profile shows approximately 140,000 clones, 84% of them singletons. Sequencing was done on a sample of peripheral blood. The receptor source for this set is a woman of 80 years or more with acute or convalescent COVID-19. Both conserved end residues are part of each CDR3. The order of the fields is CDR3 length, D gene, clone size, V gene, J gene, CDR3 protein, CDR3 DNA. D genes are given only for firm matches. Size tells how often a clone was seen (once, few, many) or the class of an expanded clone, and some rows leave it out.

>15|TRBD1|-|TRBV11-2|TRBJ2-5
CASSLEGTGQETQYF
TGTGCCAGCAGCCTAGAGGGGACAGGGCAAGAGACCCAGTACTTC
>13|TRBD2|-|TRBV7-9|TRBJ2-1
CASSSLAGNEQFF
TGTGCCAGCAGCTCCCTAGCGGGGAATGAGCAGTTCTTC
>16|TRBD1|once|TRBV18|TRBJ2-1
CASSPEGQGDYNEQFF
TGTGCCAGCTCACCAGAGGGACAGGGGGACTACAATGAGCAGTTCTTC
>16|-|-|TRBV9|TRBJ1-4
CASSVEARTTNEKLFF
TGTGCCAGCAGCGTAGAGGCTAGAACAACTAATGAAAAACTGTTTTTT
>14|-|-|TRBV6-2/TRBV6-3|TRBJ2-7
CASSQLQQAVEQYF
TGTGCCAGCAGTCAGCTCCAACAGGCAGTCGAGCAGTACTTC
>14|TRBD1|-|TRBV6-5|TRBJ2-7
CASRTRQGSYEQYF
TGTGCCAGCAGAACAAGACAGGGGTCCTACGAGCAGTACTTC
>15|-|-|TRBV3-1/TRBV3-2|TRBJ1-2
CASSASGGIRNGYTF
TGTGCCAGCAGCGCAAGCGGGGGCATACGGAATGGCTACACCTTC
>13|-|few|TRBV13|TRBJ2-7
CASSQQYTYEQYF
TGTGCCAGCAGCCAACAATATACCTACGAGCAGTACTTC
>14|-|-|TRBV7-2|TRBJ1-1
CASSLNWPGTEAFF
TGTGCCAGCAGCTTAAACTGGCCGGGGACTGAAGCTTTCTTT
>16|-|-|TRBV7-2|TRBJ1-2
CASSQRTGLDLYGYTF
TGTGCCAGCAGCCAAAGGACGGGATTGGACCTCTATGGCTACACCTTC
>15|-|-|TRBV4-3|TRBJ2-3
CASSSRIDSGDTQYF
TGCGCCAGCAGCTCCCGGATTGATTCCGGGGATACGCAGTATTTT
>18|TRBD2|few|TRBV3-1/TRBV3-2|TRBJ2-1
CASSQAGLAGGTYNEQFF
TGTGCCAGCAGCCAAGCCGGACTAGCGGGAGGTACCTACAATGAGCAGTTCTTC
>18|TRBD2|-|TRBV2|TRBJ2-3
CASSAGTSGRRRTDTQYF
TGTGCCAGCAGTGCCGGGACTAGCGGGAGGCGCAGGACAGATACGCAGTATTTT
>15|TRBD2|-|TRBV6-6|TRBJ2-2
CASSRVAGNTGELFF
TGTGCCAGCAGCCGGGTAGCGGGGAACACCGGGGAGCTGTTTTTT
>13|-|-|TRBV12-3/TRBV12-4|TRBJ1-4
CASSRGNNEKLFF
TGTGCCAGCTCCCGGGGGAATAATGAAAAACTGTTTTTT
>16|-|-|TRBV10-3|TRBJ1-2
CAISGSAGGANYGYTF
TGTGCCATCAGTGGATCGGCGGGGGGAGCTAACTATGGCTACACCTTC
>15|-|-|TRBV4-3|TRBJ2-7
CASSQEWGPAYEQYF
TGCGCCAGCAGCCAAGAATGGGGGCCCGCCTACGAGCAGTACTTC
>13|-|-|TRBV12-3/TRBV12-4|TRBJ2-7
CASSLSGSYEQYF
TGTGCCAGCAGTTTGTCGGGCTCCTACGAGCAGTACTTC
>17|TRBD2|-|TRBV7-6|TRBJ2-3
CASSLEASGGVTDTQYF
TGTGCCAGCAGCTTAGAGGCTAGCGGGGGCGTCACAGATACGCAGTATTTT
>15|TRBD1|-|TRBV6-2/TRBV6-3|TRBJ1-5
CASSYWTGGLQPQHF
TGTGCCAGCAGTTACTGGACAGGGGGCCTTCAGCCCCAGCATTTT
>15|TRBD1|-|TRBV5-1|TRBJ1-2
CASSLGDRGVDGYTF
TGCGCCAGCAGCTTGGGGGACAGGGGAGTCGATGGCTACACCTTC
>12|-|-|TRBV12-3/TRBV12-4|TRBJ1-2
CASSYGSYGYTF
TGTGCCAGCAGTTATGGCAGCTATGGCTACACCTTC
>14|-|-|TRBV30|TRBJ2-5
CAWSGDSAQETQYF
TGTGCCTGGAGTGGTGATAGCGCCCAAGAGACCCAGTACTTC
>13|TRBD1|-|TRBV30|TRBJ2-1
CAWAGGVHNEQFF
TGTGCCTGGGCAGGGGGCGTCCACAATGAGCAGTTCTTC
>13|-|-|TRBV9|TRBJ1-1
CASSRDSLSRAFF
TGTGCCAGCAGCCGAGACAGCCTCAGTCGTGCTTTCTTT
>17|TRBD2|-|TRBV7-2|TRBJ2-3
CASSLRPLAGGTDTQYF
TGTGCCAGCAGCTTAAGGCCTCTAGCGGGGGGGACAGATACGCAGTATTTT
>15|TRBD1|-|TRBV7-2|TRBJ1-2
CASSTDPGTAYGYTF
TGTGCCAGCAGCACTGATCCCGGGACAGCCTATGGCTACACCTTC
>12|-|-|TRBV6-6|TRBJ1-2
CASSSGILGYTF
TGTGCCAGCAGTTCCGGGATCCTTGGCTACACCTTC
>17|TRBD1|-|TRBV4-3|TRBJ1-1
CASSLRDRGLGNTEAFF
TGCGCCAGCAGCCTCCGGGACAGGGGTTTGGGGAACACTGAAGCTTTCTTT
>13|TRBD1|-|TRBV12-3/TRBV12-4|TRBJ1-1
CASRVGTAIEAFF
TGTGCCAGCAGGGTTGGGACAGCTATTGAAGCTTTCTTT
>15|-|-|TRBV18|TRBJ1-4
CASSPPRGANEKLFF
TGTGCCAGCTCACCACCACGGGGGGCTAATGAAAAACTGTTTTTT
>15|TRBD1|-|TRBV15|TRBJ2-5
CATSRGDRGRETQYF
TGTGCCACCAGCAGAGGCGACAGGGGGCGGGAGACCCAGTACTTC
>18|TRBD2|-|TRBV27|TRBJ2-5
CASSRYRTSGSLQETQYF
TGTGCCAGCAGCCGCTATAGGACTAGCGGGAGCCTCCAAGAGACCCAGTACTTC
>11|-|-|TRBV2|TRBJ2-7
CASRTEYEQYF
TGTGCCAGCAGGACAGAATACGAGCAGTACTTC
>12|-|-|TRBV21-1|TRBJ1-2
CASSAGPHGYTF
TGTGCCAGTTCGGCAGGGCCCCATGGCTACACCTTC
>15|-|-|TRBV7-2|TRBJ1-2
CASSAGVLPNYGYTF
TGTGCCAGCAGCGCCGGGGTCCTCCCTAACTATGGCTACACCTTC
>13|TRBD1|-|TRBV10-3|TRBJ1-1
CAIRTGGRAEAFF
TGTGCCATCAGGACAGGGGGGAGGGCTGAAGCTTTCTTT
>18|-|-|TRBV27|TRBJ1-5
CASSLGRQFIMGNQPQHF
TGTGCCAGCAGTTTAGGCCGACAGTTTATTATGGGCAATCAGCCCCAGCATTTT
>15|TRBD1|-|TRBV4-1|TRBJ1-2
CASSQRGQGEDGYTF
TGCGCCAGCAGCCAACGGGGACAGGGGGAAGATGGCTACACCTTC
>16|TRBD2|-|TRBV7-6|TRBJ2-7
CASSLGTSGPSVEQYF
TGTGCCAGCAGCTTGGGGACTAGCGGGCCAAGTGTGGAGCAGTACTTC
>15|TRBD1|once|TRBV2|TRBJ1-5
CASSEGQGVGRPQHF
TGTGCCAGCAGTGAAGGACAGGGGGTAGGACGGCCCCAGCATTTT
>16|TRBD2|-|TRBV11-2|TRBJ2-3
CASSRGPAGVKDTQYF
TGTGCCAGCAGCCGAGGTCCAGCGGGGGTGAAAGATACGCAGTATTTT
>20|-|-|TRBV21-1|TRBJ2-2
CASTVGAGLLAGQNTGELFF
TGTGCCAGCACCGTGGGGGCGGGTCTGCTAGCGGGGCAGAACACCGGGGAGCTGTTTTTT
>18|-|once|TRBV11-2|TRBJ2-5
CASSWRPPSSTNQETQYF
TGTGCCAGCAGCTGGCGTCCCCCTAGTTCCACCAACCAAGAGACCCAGTACTTC
>13|-|-|TRBV30|TRBJ2-2
CAWSVSGAGELFF
TGTGCCTGGAGCGTATCAGGGGCCGGGGAGCTGTTTTTT
>17|-|-|TRBV9|TRBJ2-7
CASSVKAELGVGYEQYF
TGTGCCAGCAGCGTAAAAGCGGAGCTTGGGGTAGGCTACGAGCAGTACTTC
>13|-|few|TRBV5-4|TRBJ1-1
CASSLAPTEKAFF
TGTGCCAGCAGCTTGGCTCCGACGGAGAAAGCTTTCTTT
>14|TRBD1|-|TRBV30|TRBJ1-2
CAWSITGQGIGYTF
TGTGCCTGGAGTATAACGGGACAGGGGATCGGCTACACCTTC
>17|-|few|TRBV2|TRBJ2-5
CASSGTRDKLYQETQYF
TGTGCCAGCAGTGGCACCCGTGACAAACTGTACCAAGAGACCCAGTACTTC
>14|-|-|TRBV7-2|TRBJ2-2
CASSASLGSGELFF
TGTGCCAGCAGCGCTAGTCTAGGTTCCGGGGAGCTGTTTTTT
>18|TRBD2|once|TRBV27|TRBJ2-3
CASSRTRPSGSSTDTQYF
TGTGCCAGCAGTCGAACGCGCCCTAGCGGATCTAGCACAGATACGCAGTATTTT
>16|-|-|TRBV7-6|TRBJ2-2
CASSLAQGRTTGELFF
TGTGCCAGCAGCTTAGCTCAGGGGCGTACCACCGGGGAGCTGTTTTTT
>16|TRBD2|once|TRBV7-2|TRBJ2-2
CASSLGGTIGTGELFF
TGTGCCAGCAGCTTAGGGGGGACTATCGGCACCGGGGAGCTGTTTTTT
>16|-|-|TRBV18|TRBJ2-7
CASSLTGVQGPYEQYF
TGTGCCAGCTCACTGACAGGTGTCCAGGGACCCTACGAGCAGTACTTC